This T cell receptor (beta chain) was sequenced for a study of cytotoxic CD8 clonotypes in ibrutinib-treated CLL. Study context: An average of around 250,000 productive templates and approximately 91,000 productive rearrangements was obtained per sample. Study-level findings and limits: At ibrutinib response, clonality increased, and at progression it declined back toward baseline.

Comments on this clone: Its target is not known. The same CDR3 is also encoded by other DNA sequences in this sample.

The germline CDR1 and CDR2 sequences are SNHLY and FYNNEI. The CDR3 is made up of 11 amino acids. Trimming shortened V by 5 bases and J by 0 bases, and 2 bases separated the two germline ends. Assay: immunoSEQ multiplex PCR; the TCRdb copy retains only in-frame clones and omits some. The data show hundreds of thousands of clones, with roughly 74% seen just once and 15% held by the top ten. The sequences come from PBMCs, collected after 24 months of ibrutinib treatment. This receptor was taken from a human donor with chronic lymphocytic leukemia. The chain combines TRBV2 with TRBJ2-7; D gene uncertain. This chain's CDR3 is CASSNSYEQYF. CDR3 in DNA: TGTGCCAGCAGTAACTCCTACGAGCAGTACTTC.